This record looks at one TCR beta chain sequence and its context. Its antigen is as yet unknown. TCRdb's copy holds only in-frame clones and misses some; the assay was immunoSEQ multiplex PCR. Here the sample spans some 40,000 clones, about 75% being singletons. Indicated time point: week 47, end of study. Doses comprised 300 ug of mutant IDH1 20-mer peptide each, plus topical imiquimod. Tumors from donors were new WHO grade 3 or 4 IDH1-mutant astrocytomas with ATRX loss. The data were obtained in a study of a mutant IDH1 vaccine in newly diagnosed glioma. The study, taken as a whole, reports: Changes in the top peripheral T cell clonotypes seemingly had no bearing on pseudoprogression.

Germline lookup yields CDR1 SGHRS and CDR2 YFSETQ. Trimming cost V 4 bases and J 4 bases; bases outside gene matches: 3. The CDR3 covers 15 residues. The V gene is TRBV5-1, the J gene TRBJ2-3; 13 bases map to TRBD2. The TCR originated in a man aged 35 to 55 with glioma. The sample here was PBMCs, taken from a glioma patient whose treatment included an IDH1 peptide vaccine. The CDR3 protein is CASSGLAGVADTQYF. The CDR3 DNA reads TGCGCCAGCAGCGGACTAGCGGGAGTGGCAGATACGCAGTATTTT.